A single sample is the source of the 3 T cell receptor beta chains below, sequenced in a study of blood T cell repertoires in COVID-19. Profiled with immunoSEQ multiplex PCR; TCRdb holds only in-frame clones, not every one. The table includes around 200,000 clones, 85% to 90% detected once. The sample consisted of peripheral blood. All receptors come from a man aged 50 or older with acute or convalescent COVID-19.

V is TRBV28 and J is TRBJ1-4, with D perhaps TRBD1 (5 bases). V shed 8 bases and J shed 5 bases, with 18 bases lying between them. The CDR3 is made up of 15 amino acids. Per germline, CDR1 MDHEN and CDR2 SYDVKM. The CDR3 here is CASQGHTSNNEKLFF. The CDR3 nucleotides read TGTGCCAGCCAAGGACACACAAGCAACAATGAAAAACTGTTTTTT. Based on the CDR3 plus reference TRBV28 and TRBJ1-4, the full variable domain is DVKVTQSSRYLVKRTGEKVFLECVQDMDHENMFWYRQDPGLGLRLIYFSYDVKMKEKGDIPEGYSVSREKKERFSLILESASTNQTSMYLCASQGHTSNNEKLFFGSGTQLSVL.

This chain connects TRBV6-2 or TRBV6-3 to TRBJ1-1; TRBD1 matches at 7 bases. Germline V gives CDR1 MNHEY, CDR2 SVGEGT. V gave up 5 bases and J gave up 1 base; unmatched junction bases: 4. CDR3 size: 14 residues. The CDR3 sequence: CASSVYRGNTEAFF. The CDR3 bases are TGTGCCAGCAGTGTGTACAGGGGGAACACTGAAGCTTTCTTT.

This chain joins TRBV18 and TRBJ2-2; possible D gene TRBD1, 5 bases. Germline V gene lookup returns CDR1 KGHSH and CDR2 LQKENI. V was cut by 3 bases and J by 0 bases, with 8 bases left in between. This CDR3 comprises 15 residues. The CDR3 coding sequence is TGTGCCAGCTCACCCCCAGGGCCGAACACCGGGGAGCTGTTTTTT. Protein sequence: CASSPPGPNTGELFF.